These 19 T cell receptor beta chains were all obtained from the same sample, sequenced in a study of T-cell reconstitution after alpha-beta-depleted transplantation in children. The authors prepared the TCRbeta library with unique molecular identifiers. MiXCR, run by TCRdb on the PCR reads, gives a single entry per CDR3 protein. Here the sample spans just under 550,000 distinct CDR3 sequences, around 20% being singletons. The sample was PBMCs from the stem cell graft donor, taken from the stem cell graft. Receptors were obtained from a human donor who donated a stem cell graft to a child with acute lymphoblastic leukemia.

The table lists this clonotype with a few counts. This chain links TRBV5-1 with TRBJ2-7; D gene uncertain. Germline V gene data show CDR1 as SGHRS and CDR2 as YFSETQ. The V and J ends lost 5 bases and 4 bases respectively, with 13 bases between them. The CDR3 is 13 amino acids. As DNA, the CDR3 is TGCGCCAGCAGTTTTGGAGCAATATACGAGCAGTACTTC. Translation: CASSFGAIYEQYF.

This clonotype was detected ten times or more. The V call is TRBV5-1, the J call TRBJ2-7, with D possibly being TRBD1 or TRBD2 (5 bases each). CDR1 is SGHRS, CDR2 YFSETQ, per germline. V was clipped by 4 bases and J by 6 bases, with 20 bases between them. The CDR3 totals 15 residues. The CDR3 protein is CASSPTGTPWGEQYF. The CDR3 DNA sequence: TGCGCCAGCAGCCCGACCGGGACCCCGTGGGGCGAGCAGTACTTC.

This clonotype was detected a few times. The CDR3 coding sequence is TGTGCCAGCAGCTTAGAAAACGGGTTCTTCTACAATGAGCAGTTCTTC. Its translation: CASSLENGFFYNEQFF. This chain connects TRBV7-8 to TRBJ2-1; D is unclear. The CDR3 contains 16 residues. Per the germline V gene, CDR1 is SGHVS and CDR2 is FQNEAQ. V lost 1 base and J lost 3, with 13 bases in between. The variable domain in full, completed from reference TRBV7-8 and TRBJ2-1, reads GAGVSQSPRYKVAKRGQDVALRCDPISGHVSLFWYQQALGQGPEFLTYFQNEAQLDKSGLPSDRFFAERPEGSVSTLKIQRTQQEDSAVYLCASSLENGFFYNEQFFGPGTRLTVL.

This clonotype was detected only a few times. The CDR3 DNA reads as TGTGCCAGCCAGGGGGGATTCCAAGAGACCCAGTACTTC. This encodes CASQGGFQETQYF. V is TRBV11-2 and J is TRBJ2-5; a weak D match, TRBD1 (7 bases). CDR3 size: 13 residues. Germline V gene lookup returns CDR1 SGHAT and CDR2 FQNNGV. With 8 bases removed from V and 1 base from J, the gap between germline ends came to 11 bases.

The V gene is TRBV7-9, the J gene TRBJ2-7; D is possibly TRBD1 (5 bases). The CDR3 is made up of 12 amino acids. Germline V gene lookup returns CDR1 SEHNR and CDR2 FQNEAQ (reference sequence). V gave up 5 bases and J gave up 3 bases, with 8 bases separating them. The CDR3 region is CASSDGHYEQYF. CDR3 DNA sequence: TGTGCCAGCAGCGACGGACACTACGAGCAGTACTTC.

V gene TRBV5-6 combines with J gene TRBJ2-7; D unclear. The CDR3 length is 11 residues. The V end was cut by 4 bases, the J end by 6 bases, with 8 bases between. Germline V CDR1 and CDR2: SGHDT, YYEEEE. CDR3 DNA: TGTGCCAGCAGCGTAGAACTCGAGCAGTACTTC. This sequence encodes CASSVELEQYF.

The CDR3 region is CSARRGQGAANLHF. CDR3 in DNA: TGCAGTGCTAGACGGGGACAGGGGGCTGCCAATCTCCACTTT. The chain has TRBV20-1 and TRBJ1-6, with 12 bases fitting TRBD1. The V gene end was trimmed by 2 bases and the J gene end by 16 bases; junction bases not matched to a gene: 9. Germline CDR1 DFQATT, CDR2 SNEGSKA (reference sequence). CDR3 length equals 14 residues.

This clonotype was seen more than once but under ten times. The genes are TRBV4-1 and TRBJ2-2; no clear D. This CDR3 has 18 amino acids. Trimming shortened V by 0 bases and J by 0 bases, and 14 bases separated the two germline ends. Germline V lookup: CDR1 MGHRA, CDR2 YSYEKL. CDR3 nucleotide sequence: TGCGCCAGCAGCCAAGATTCTTGGTCCCCCGCGAACACCGGGGAGCTGTTTTTT. The encoded protein is CASSQDSWSPANTGELFF.

This sequence joins TRBV10-3 and TRBJ2-7; 10 nucleotides line up with TRBD1. With V trimmed by 5 bases and J by 5 bases, 6 bases remained unmatched. Germline lookup yields CDR1 ENHRY and CDR2 SYGVKD. The CDR3 is 14 amino acids. The CDR3 protein is CAISPGTGANEQYF. The DNA for the CDR3 is TGTGCCATCAGTCCGGGGACAGGGGCTAACGAGCAGTACTTC.

This clonotype was counted only a few times. The chain recombines TRBV18 with TRBJ1-5, with no clear D. CDR1 KGHSH and CDR2 LQKENI come from the germline V gene. This CDR3 contains 12 residues. V lost 3 bases, J lost 3 bases, and 3 bases lay in between. The chain's CDR3 is CASSPNNQPQHF. The CDR3 DNA sequence: TGTGCCAGCTCACCTAACAATCAGCCCCAGCATTTT.

The chain recombines TRBV20-1 with TRBJ1-1; a weak D match, TRBD1 (5 bases). V was shortened by 6 bases and J by 6 bases, with 17 bases between the two germline ends. This CDR3 has 13 amino acids. Germline V lookup: CDR1 DFQATT, CDR2 SNEGSKA (reference sequence). The CDR3 is CSARDQGFPEAFF. In nucleotides, the CDR3 is TGCAGTGCCCGGGACCAAGGCTTCCCTGAAGCTTTCTTT.

This clonotype turned up a few times. The V call is TRBV7-9, the J call TRBJ2-2, with 9 bases that match TRBD2. Per germline, CDR1 SEHNR and CDR2 FQNEAQ (reference sequence). V trimming: 5 bases; J trimming: 8 bases; junction bases outside the gene matches: 12. The CDR3 covers 16 residues. CDR3 region: CASSPERLAGSGELFF. The CDR3 DNA is TGTGCCAGCAGCCCGGAACGGCTAGCGGGATCAGGGGAGCTGTTTTTT.

The genes are TRBV6-6 and TRBJ2-7; D is undetermined. This CDR3 region has 13 residues. Germline V gene data show CDR1 as MNHNY and CDR2 as SVGAGI (reference sequence). The V end was cut by 4 bases, the J end by 3 bases, with 10 bases between. The CDR3 loop reads CASSSPQSYEQYF. CDR3 DNA sequence: TGTGCCAGCAGTTCACCACAGAGCTACGAGCAGTACTTC.

The J gene is TRBJ2-1, the V gene TRBV6-1; TRBD2 is a possible D gene (5 bases). With 7 bases removed from V and 9 bases from J, the gap between germline ends came to 19 bases. The CDR3 covers 14 residues. Germline values: CDR1 MNHNS, CDR2 SASEGT. The CDR3: CASIDGQESGEQFF. DNA for the CDR3: TGTGCCAGCATCGACGGGCAGGAGAGCGGTGAGCAGTTCTTC.

The chain links TRBV7-9 to TRBJ2-3; 7 positions match TRBD1. This CDR3 contains 16 residues. Germline loops: CDR1 SEHNR, CDR2 FQNEAQ (reference sequence). The V gene end was trimmed by 1 base and the J gene end by 4 bases; junction bases not matched to a gene: 8. The CDR3 region is CASSLGQGTRADTQYF. The CDR3 DNA is TGTGCCAGCAGCTTAGGACAGGGTACGAGGGCAGATACGCAGTATTTT.

In its sample, this clonotype was seen a few times. V gene TRBV5-5 combines with J gene TRBJ2-5; D is perhaps TRBD2 (5 bases). Germline V CDR1 and CDR2: SGHKS, YYEKEE (reference sequence). The CDR3 sequence is 13 residues long. Between the trimmed V and J ends, which lost 6 bases and 1 base, there was a span of 10 bases. The CDR3 spells CASNRGAQETQYF. CDR3 nucleotide sequence: TGTGCCAGCAATCGGGGAGCCCAAGAGACCCAGTACTTC. The complete variable domain, with remaining parts taken from reference TRBV5-5 and TRBJ2-5, reads DAGVTQSPTHLIKTRGQQVTLRCSPISGHKSVSWYQQVLGQGPQFIFQYYEKEERGRGNFPDRFSARQFPNYSSELNVNALLLGDSALYLCASNRGAQETQYFGPGTRLLVL.

The genes are TRBV7-9 and TRBJ2-7; no firm D call. The CDR3 runs 16 residues. The V end lost 4 bases, the J end lost 2 bases, and 18 bases lay between the germline ends. CDR1 SEHNR and CDR2 FQNEAQ come from the germline V gene (reference sequence). Here the CDR3 reads CASSSPVALVPYEQYF. CDR3 bases: TGTGCCAGCAGCTCCCCAGTAGCTCTAGTCCCCTACGAGCAGTACTTC.

This clonotype has only a few counts. The J gene is TRBJ1-3, the V gene TRBV7-9; D is unclear. V was shortened by 8 bases and J by 0 bases, with 8 bases between the two germline ends. Germline V lookup: CDR1 SEHNR, CDR2 FQNEAQ (reference sequence). CDR3 size: 13 residues. CDR3: CASYGRSGNTIYF. The CDR3 DNA follows: TGTGCCAGCTACGGCCGCTCTGGAAACACCATATATTTT.

CDR3 bases: TGCGCCAGCAGGACAGGAAGACTTCTGAGCTCCTACGAGCAGTACTTC. Translated, it gives CASRTGRLLSSYEQYF. The chain employs TRBV5-1 and TRBJ2-7; a weak D match, TRBD1 (6 bases). The germline V and J ends were trimmed by 5 bases and 0 bases, with 18 bases remaining between them. The length of the CDR3 is 16 residues. Germline V gives CDR1 SGHRS, CDR2 YFSETQ.